Each of the 18 T cell receptor beta chains below was sequenced from the same sample in a study of tumor and adjacent non-tumor tissue in lung cancer. RNA was extracted from bulk tissue without any cell sorting. The normal lung tissue was taken more than 3 cm from the tumor edge. TCRbeta libraries were built with three rounds of nested PCR, modified from ARM-PCR. Using its own MiXCR run on the multiplex PCR reads, TCRdb lists one record per CDR3 protein. Of fewer than 45,000 distinct CDR3 sequences in the sample, around 62% were seen once. The sample consisted of distant non-tumor lung tissue. Receptors were obtained from a woman aged 40 to 50 with non-small cell lung cancer.

As regards this clonotype: One base away lies a much larger clone, so this may be a sequencing read error. CDR3 coding DNA: TGTGCCACCGGACCCTCGGCAGGAAACACCATATATTTT. Its translation: CATGPSAGNTIYF. The genes are TRBV2 and TRBJ1-3; D not resolved. The germline gives CDR1 SNHLY, CDR2 FYNNEI. Trimming cost V 10 bases and J 4 bases, with 14 bases left between them. The CDR3 is 13 amino acids. The variable domain in full, completed from reference TRBV2 and TRBJ1-3, reads EPEVTQTPSHQVTQMGQEVILRCVPISNHLYFYWYRQILGQKVEFLVSFYNNEISEKSEIFDDQFSVERPDGSNFTLKIRSTKLEDSAMYFCATGPSAGNTIYFGEGSWLTVV.

With respect to this clonotype: Germline is not matched at one junction end, which may reflect a read error. The gene calls are TRBV6-1 and TRBJ2-7; possible D gene TRBD1, 5 bases. Germline values: CDR1 MNHNS, CDR2 SASEGT. The CDR3 runs to 13 residues. DNA of the CDR3: TGTGCCAACAGTCACAGGAGCTCCTACAAGCAGTACTTC. Translation gives CANSHRSSYKQYF.

A note on this clonotype: This clone may be a read error of a much larger clone one base away. The conserved final phenylalanine or tryptophan is absent from the CDR3, which likely points to a read error. The chain joins TRBV7-9 to TRBJ1-5; D possibly corresponds to TRBD1 (5 bases). The germline CDR1 and CDR2 sequences are SEHNR and FQNEAQ (reference sequence). The CDR3 extends over 15 amino acids. The V end lost 5 bases, the J end lost 0 bases, and 11 bases lay between the germline ends. The CDR3 reads CASSVGHHSNQPQHY. CDR3 in DNA: TGTGCCAGCAGCGTCGGACATCATAGCAATCAGCCCCAGCATTAT.

About this clonotype: Relative to the germline gene, one junction end is altered; a read error may explain this. The chain is built from TRBV11-3 and TRBJ2-1; D remains ambiguous. The germline CDR1 and CDR2 sequences are SGHNT and YENEEA. CDR3 length: 16 amino acids. The DNA of the CDR3 is TGTGCCAGCAGCCCAAAGCCTAGGAGCTCCTACAATGAGCAGTTCTTT. It specifies CASSPKPRSSYNEQFF. The whole variable domain, remainder taken from reference TRBV11-3 and TRBJ2-1, is EAGVVQSPRYKIIEKKQPVAFWCNPISGHNTLYWYLQNLGQGPELLIRYENEEAVDDSQLPKDRFSAERLKGVDSTLKIQPAELGDSAVYLCASSPKPRSSYNEQFFGPGTRLTVL.

As concerns this clonotype: Germline and junction disagree at one end, which may indicate a read error. The chain employs TRBV12-3 or TRBV12-4 and TRBJ1-5, with D perhaps matching TRBD1 (5 bases). The CDR3 consists of 16 residues. The CDR3 region has the DNA TGTGCCAGCAGTACAAACAGGAGAGCGAGCAATCAGCCCCGGCATTTT. Translating gives CASSTNRRASNQPRHF.

This clonotype was counted a few times. Relative to the germline gene, one junction end is altered; a read error may explain this. As DNA, the CDR3 is TGTGCCAGCAGCTTGGGGACTAGCTACAATGATCAGTCCTTC. It specifies CASSLGTSYNDQSF. The chain recombines TRBV11-2 with TRBJ2-1; 9 positions agree with TRBD2. The CDR3 covers 14 residues. CDR1 is SGHAT, CDR2 FQNNGV, per germline.

About this clonotype itself: One end of the junction fails to match germline, which may point to a read error. V and J are TRBV6-5 and TRBJ1-1, with D hard to call. CDR1 is MNHEY and CDR2 is SVGAGI in the germline V gene. This CDR3 is built from 13 residues. For the CDR3, the DNA is TGTGCCTGCAGCAATGGGCGAGTTCAAGAAGCTTTCTTT. Amino acids: CACSNGRVQEAFF.

This clonotype was observed a few times. The chain has TRBV4-1 and TRBJ2-5; a weak D match, TRBD1 (6 bases). Germline V gene lookup returns CDR1 MGHRA and CDR2 YSYEKL. The CDR3 is 15 residues long. Trimming took off 5 bases at V and 9 bases at J, with 22 bases between the two ends. DNA of the CDR3: TGCGCCAGCAGCACGACCCCAGGGGTGGACGAGGCCCAGTACTTC. This gives the protein CASSTTPGVDEAQYF.

With respect to this clonotype: Sequence at one end of the junction differs from germline and may be a read error. V is TRBV20-1 and J is TRBJ1-5; TRBD1 is a possible D gene (6 bases). This CDR3 spans 14 amino acids. Looked up from germline, CDR1 is DFQATT and CDR2 is SNEGSKA (reference sequence). CDR3 sequence: CNANWDTQDQPQHF. In DNA form, the CDR3 reads TGCAATGCTAATTGGGACACCCAAGATCAGCCCCAGCATTTT.

Details on this clonotype: One base away lies a much larger clone, so this may be a sequencing read error. The chain has TRBV6-5 and TRBJ2-3, with D tentatively TRBD1 or TRBD2 (5 bases each). V dropped 6 bases and J dropped 1 base, with 14 bases sitting between them. The CDR3 has 15 residues. Germline-derived CDR1 and CDR2 are MNHEY and SVGAGI. The CDR3 spells CASRARGGRTDTQYF. For the CDR3, the DNA is TGTGCCAGCAGAGCCCGGGGCGGGCGCACAGATACGCAGTATTTT.

This clonotype is medium-sized (0.01 to 0.1%) by share. The CDR3 is CASSLGQGANEKLFF. In DNA, the CDR3 is TGTGCCAGCAGTTTAGGACAGGGGGCTAATGAAAAACTGTTTTTT. The J gene is TRBJ1-4, the V gene TRBV28; 10 bases are a match to TRBD1. Germline-derived CDR1 and CDR2 are MDHEN and SYDVKM. CDR3 length: 15 amino acids. The trim removed 2 bases at V and 3 bases at J, leaving 0 bases unmatched.

In regard to this clonotype: A read error may account for a junction end that differs from germline. This chain links TRBV24-1 with TRBJ2-1; D gene uncertain. The CDR3 loop spans 13 amino acids. CDR1 and CDR2 from the germline V gene are KGHDR and SFDVKD. The CDR3 spells CVTRDSTLDEQFF. For the CDR3, the DNA is TGTGTCACCAGAGATAGTACTTTGGATGAGCAGTTCTTC.

About this clonotype: With a much larger clone just one base away, this may be a read error. The V gene is TRBV28, the J gene TRBJ2-7; the match to TRBD1 covers 9 bases. There are 13 residues in the CDR3. The germline CDR1 and CDR2 sequences are MDHEN and SYDVKM. The CDR3 spells CVTRGQGIYEQYF. The CDR3, as DNA: TGTGTCACCAGAGGACAGGGGATCTACGAGCAGTACTTC.

This clonotype was seen ten or more times. The chain is built from TRBV10-3 and TRBJ1-1; unclear D gene. Germline V gene data show CDR1 as ENHRY and CDR2 as SYGVKD. V lost 4 bases and J lost 1, with 7 bases in between. This CDR3 has 13 residues. CDR3 sequence: CAISAQPNTEAFF. CDR3 nucleotide sequence: TGTGCCATCAGTGCCCAGCCGAACACTGAAGCTTTCTTT.

V is TRBV28 and J is TRBJ2-3; D is possibly TRBD2 (6 bases). CDR1 and CDR2 (germline): MDHEN, SYDVKM. This CDR3 spans 16 amino acids. V shed 6 bases and J shed 0 bases, with 16 bases lying between them. In DNA form, the CDR3 reads TGTGCCAGCAGAGGGATAGTGGGGGGAAGCACAGATACGCAGTATTTT. Residues: CASRGIVGGSTDTQYF.

As for this clonotype: One end of the junction varies from germline; a read error may be responsible. The chain carries TRBV6-5 and TRBJ2-1; D perhaps matches TRBD1 (6 bases). Germline assignment: CDR1 MNHEY and CDR2 SVGAGI. This CDR3 region has 15 residues. This CDR3 reads CTSSYRAGAVNEQFF. CDR3 coding DNA: TGTACCAGCAGTTACAGGGCGGGTGCTGTCAATGAGCAGTTCTTC.

Concerning this clonotype: This could be a read error, since a much larger clone is one nucleotide away. Because it lacks the conserved phenylalanine or tryptophan at the end, this CDR3 is likely a read error. The rearrangement uses TRBV7-8 and TRBJ2-1, with 13 bases fitting TRBD2. V trimming: 5 bases; J trimming: 9 bases; junction bases outside the gene matches: 4. Germline values: CDR1 SGHVS, CDR2 FQNEAQ. This CDR3 is built from 14 residues. The CDR3 DNA reads as TGTGCCAGCAGCCCCGGGACTAGCGGGACTGAGCAGTTCCTC. Translating it yields CASSPGTSGTEQFL.

This clonotype was observed a few times. The final CDR3 position lacks the conserved phenylalanine or tryptophan, pointing to a likely read error. The chain carries TRBV4-2 and TRBJ2-1; 8 bases line up with TRBD2. The CDR3 contains 16 residues. The ends lost 4 bases at V and 4 bases at J; junction bases unmatched: 9. Germline V lookup: CDR1 LGHNA, CDR2 YNFKEQ. CDR3 residues: CASSRAAGESYNEQFL. The CDR3 nucleotides are TGTGCCAGCAGCCGAGCAGCGGGGGAGTCATACAATGAGCAGTTCCTC.